This T cell receptor beta chain derives from a study of blood T cell repertoires in COVID-19. Across the study: Both acute and convalescent COVID-19 samples were obtained from the United States, Italy and Spain. PBMCs, B-cell-depleted T cells, or T cells were the source of the cDNA or gDNA that made up the material.

In the original processing: Amplification of reference gene primers provided the estimated nucleated cell counts. Profiling relied on immunoSEQ multiplex PCR, and the TCRdb table lists in-frame clones only, not all of them. V and J calls and clone size follow that table, whereas D and trimming were derived from the DNA. The repertoire includes roughly 60,000 clones, around 80% of them detected once, and 5.6% sits in the top ten. V dropped 4 bases and J dropped 5; count of bases not matched to a gene: 10. Germline-derived CDR1 and CDR2 are SGDLS and YYNGEE. The CDR3 loop spans 15 amino acids. Sequenced material: peripheral blood. This TCR was recovered from a woman between 55 and 75 years old with acute or convalescent COVID-19. The chain couples TRBV9 to TRBJ1-1; TRBD1 matches at 8 bases. CDR3 nucleotide sequence: TGTGCCAGCAGCCCTCTGGACAGGGAGTCGACTGAAGCTTTCTTT. Its translation: CASSPLDRESTEAFF.